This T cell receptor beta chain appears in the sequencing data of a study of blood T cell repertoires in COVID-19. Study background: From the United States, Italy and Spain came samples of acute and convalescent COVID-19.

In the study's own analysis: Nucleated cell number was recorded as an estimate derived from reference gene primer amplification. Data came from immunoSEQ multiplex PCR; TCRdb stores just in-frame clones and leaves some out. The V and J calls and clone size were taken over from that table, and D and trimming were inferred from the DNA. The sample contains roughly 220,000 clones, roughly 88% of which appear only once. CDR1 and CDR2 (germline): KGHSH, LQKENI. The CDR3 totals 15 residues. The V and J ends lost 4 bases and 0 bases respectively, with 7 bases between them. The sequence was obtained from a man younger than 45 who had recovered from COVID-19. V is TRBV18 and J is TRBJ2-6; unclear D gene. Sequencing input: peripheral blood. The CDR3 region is CASSRTASGANVLTF. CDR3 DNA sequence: TGTGCCAGCTCACGTACAGCCTCTGGGGCCAACGTCCTGACTTTC.